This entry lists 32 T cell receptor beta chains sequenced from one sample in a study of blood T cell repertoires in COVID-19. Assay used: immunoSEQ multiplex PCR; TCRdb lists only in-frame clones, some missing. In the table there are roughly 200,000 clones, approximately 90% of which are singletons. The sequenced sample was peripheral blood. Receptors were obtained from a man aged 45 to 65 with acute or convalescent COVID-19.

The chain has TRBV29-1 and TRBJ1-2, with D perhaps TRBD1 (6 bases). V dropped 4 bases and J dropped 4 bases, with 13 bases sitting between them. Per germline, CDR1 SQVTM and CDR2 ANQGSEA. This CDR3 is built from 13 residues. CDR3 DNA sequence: TGCAGCGTTGCCTCGGGGGGCTCCTATGGCTACACCTTC. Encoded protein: CSVASGGSYGYTF.

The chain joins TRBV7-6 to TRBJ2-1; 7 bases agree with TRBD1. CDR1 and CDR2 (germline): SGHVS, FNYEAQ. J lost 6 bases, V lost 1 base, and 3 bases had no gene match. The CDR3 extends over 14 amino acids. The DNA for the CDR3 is TGTGCCAGCAGCTTAGGAGCAGGGGGCAATGAGCAGTTCTTC. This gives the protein CASSLGAGGNEQFF.

CDR3 in DNA: TGTGCCAGCAGCCAATCGGTGGGACAGGGTTGGGAGACCCAGTACTTC. This sequence encodes CASSQSVGQGWETQYF. This chain uses TRBV16 with TRBJ2-5; 9 positions match TRBD1. The CDR3 contains 16 residues. V was pared by 0 bases and J by 5 bases, with 7 bases of the junction left unmatched. Germline V gene sequence: CDR1 KGHSY, CDR2 FQNENV. Full variable domain (rest looked up from reference TRBV16 and TRBJ2-5): GEEVAQTPKHLVRGEGQKAKLYCAPIKGHSYVFWYQQVLKNEFKFLISFQNENVFDETGMPKERFSAKCLPNSPCSLEIQATKLEDSAVYFCASSQSVGQGWETQYFGPGTRLLVL.

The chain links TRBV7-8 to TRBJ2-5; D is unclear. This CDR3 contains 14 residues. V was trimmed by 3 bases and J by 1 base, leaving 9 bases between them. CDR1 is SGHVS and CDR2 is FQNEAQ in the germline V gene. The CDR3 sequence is CASSFAEIQETQYF. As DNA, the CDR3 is TGTGCCAGCAGCTTCGCGGAGATCCAAGAGACCCAGTACTTC.

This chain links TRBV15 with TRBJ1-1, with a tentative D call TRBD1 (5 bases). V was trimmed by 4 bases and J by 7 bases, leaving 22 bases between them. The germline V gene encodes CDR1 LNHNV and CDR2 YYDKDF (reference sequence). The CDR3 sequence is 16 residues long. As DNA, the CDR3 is TGTGCCACCAGCACCGAAACTACAGGATCGAGTAATGAAGCTTTCTTT. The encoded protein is CATSTETTGSSNEAFF.

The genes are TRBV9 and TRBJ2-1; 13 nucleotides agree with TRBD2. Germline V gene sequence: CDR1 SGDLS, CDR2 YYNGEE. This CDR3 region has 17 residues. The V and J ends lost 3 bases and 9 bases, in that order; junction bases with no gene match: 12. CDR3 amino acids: CASSERLAGGPGTEQFF. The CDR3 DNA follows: TGTGCCAGCAGCGAGCGACTAGCGGGGGGCCCGGGGACTGAGCAGTTCTTC.

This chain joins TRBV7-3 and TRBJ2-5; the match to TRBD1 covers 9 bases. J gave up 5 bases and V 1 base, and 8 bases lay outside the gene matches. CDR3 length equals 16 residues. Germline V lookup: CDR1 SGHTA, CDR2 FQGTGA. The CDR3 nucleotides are TGTGCCAGCAGCTTAATGGGACAGGGATTCGGGGAGACCCAGTACTTC. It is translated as CASSLMGQGFGETQYF.

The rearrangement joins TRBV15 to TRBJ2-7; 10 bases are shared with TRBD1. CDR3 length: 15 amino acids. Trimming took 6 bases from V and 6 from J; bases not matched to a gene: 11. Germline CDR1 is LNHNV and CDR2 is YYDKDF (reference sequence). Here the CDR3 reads CATSKGRDRGGEQYF. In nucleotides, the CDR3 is TGTGCCACCAGTAAAGGCCGGGACAGGGGAGGCGAGCAGTACTTC.

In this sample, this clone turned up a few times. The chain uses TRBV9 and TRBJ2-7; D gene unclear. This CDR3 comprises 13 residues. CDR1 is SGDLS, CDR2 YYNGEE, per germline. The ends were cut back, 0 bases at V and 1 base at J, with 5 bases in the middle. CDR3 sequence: CASSVAPSYEQYF. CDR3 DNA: TGTGCCAGCAGCGTAGCCCCGTCCTACGAGCAGTACTTC.

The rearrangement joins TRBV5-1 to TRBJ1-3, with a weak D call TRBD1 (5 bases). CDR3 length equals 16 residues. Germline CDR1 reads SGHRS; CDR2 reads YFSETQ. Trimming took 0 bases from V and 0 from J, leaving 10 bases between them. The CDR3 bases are TGCGCCAGCAGCTTGGACGACAGCGACTCTGGAAACACCATATATTTT. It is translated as CASSLDDSDSGNTIYF.

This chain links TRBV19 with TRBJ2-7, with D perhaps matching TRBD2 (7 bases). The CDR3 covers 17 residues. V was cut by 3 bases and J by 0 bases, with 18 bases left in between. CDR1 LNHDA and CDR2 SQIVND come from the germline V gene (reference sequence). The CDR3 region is CASSMGGGHRASYEQYV. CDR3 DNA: TGTGCCAGTAGTATGGGGGGGGGCCACCGAGCCTCCTACGAGCAGTACGTC.

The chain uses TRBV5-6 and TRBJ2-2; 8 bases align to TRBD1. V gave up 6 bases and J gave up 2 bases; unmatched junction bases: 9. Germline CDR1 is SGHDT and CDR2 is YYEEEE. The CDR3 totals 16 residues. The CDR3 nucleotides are TGTGCCAGCACACGGACAGGGAGGCAAAACACCGGGGAGCTGTTTTTT. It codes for CASTRTGRQNTGELFF.

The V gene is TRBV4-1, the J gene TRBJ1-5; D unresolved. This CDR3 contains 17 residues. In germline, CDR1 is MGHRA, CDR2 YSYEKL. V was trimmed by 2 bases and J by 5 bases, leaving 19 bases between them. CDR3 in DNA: TGCGCCAGCAGCCAATGGCCCGGCGGAGGAGGTCATCAGCCCCAGCATTTT. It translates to CASSQWPGGGGHQPQHF.

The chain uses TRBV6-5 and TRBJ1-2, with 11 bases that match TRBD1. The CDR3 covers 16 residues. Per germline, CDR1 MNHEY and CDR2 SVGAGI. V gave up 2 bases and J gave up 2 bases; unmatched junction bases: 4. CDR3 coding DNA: TGTGCCAGCAGTTACGGACAGGGGGCAGGAAACTATGGCTACACCTTC. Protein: CASSYGQGAGNYGYTF.

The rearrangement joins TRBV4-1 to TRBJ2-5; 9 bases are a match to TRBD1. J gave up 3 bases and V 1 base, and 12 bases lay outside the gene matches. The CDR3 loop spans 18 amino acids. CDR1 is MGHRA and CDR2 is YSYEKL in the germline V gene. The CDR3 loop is CASSQVRGDRVKKETQYF. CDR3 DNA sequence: TGCGCCAGCAGCCAAGTACGGGGGGACAGGGTAAAAAAAGAGACCCAGTACTTC.

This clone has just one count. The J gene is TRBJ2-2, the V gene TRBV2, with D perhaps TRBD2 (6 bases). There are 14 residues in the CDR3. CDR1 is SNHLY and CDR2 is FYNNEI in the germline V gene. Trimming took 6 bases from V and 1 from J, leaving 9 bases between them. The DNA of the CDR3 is TGTGCCAGCAGAGTCGGGGGGAACACCGGGGAGCTGTTTTTT. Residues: CASRVGGNTGELFF. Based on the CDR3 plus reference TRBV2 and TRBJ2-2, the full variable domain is EPEVTQTPSHQVTQMGQEVILRCVPISNHLYFYWYRQILGQKVEFLVSFYNNEISEKSEIFDDQFSVERPDGSNFTLKIRSTKLEDSAMYFCASRVGGNTGELFFGEGSRLTVL.

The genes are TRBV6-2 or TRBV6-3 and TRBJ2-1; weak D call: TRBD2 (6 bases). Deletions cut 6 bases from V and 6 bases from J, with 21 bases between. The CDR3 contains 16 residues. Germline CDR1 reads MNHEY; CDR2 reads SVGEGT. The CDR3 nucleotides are TGTGCCAGCAGCCGACCGGGACTTTGGAAATCCAATGAGCAGTTCTTC. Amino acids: CASSRPGLWKSNEQFF.

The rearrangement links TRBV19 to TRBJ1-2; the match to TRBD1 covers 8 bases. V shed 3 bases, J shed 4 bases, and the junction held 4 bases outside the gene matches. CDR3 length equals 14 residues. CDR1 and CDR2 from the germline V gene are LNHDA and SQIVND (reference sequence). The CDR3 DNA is TGTGCCAGTAGTATGGTGGGGACAGGCTATGGCTACACCTTC. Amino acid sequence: CASSMVGTGYGYTF.

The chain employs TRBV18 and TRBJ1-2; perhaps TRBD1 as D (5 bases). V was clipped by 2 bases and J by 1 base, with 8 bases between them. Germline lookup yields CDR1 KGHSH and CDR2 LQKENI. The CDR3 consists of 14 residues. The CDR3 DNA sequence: TGTGCCAGCTCACCAGGGGGACTTAACTATGGCTACACCTTC. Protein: CASSPGGLNYGYTF.

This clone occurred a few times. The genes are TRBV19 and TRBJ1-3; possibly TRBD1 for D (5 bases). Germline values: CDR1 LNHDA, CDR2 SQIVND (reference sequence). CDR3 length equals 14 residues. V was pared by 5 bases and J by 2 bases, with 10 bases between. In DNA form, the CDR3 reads TGTGCCAGTAGTTCCAGACAGCCTGGAAACACCATATATTTT. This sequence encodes CASSSRQPGNTIYF. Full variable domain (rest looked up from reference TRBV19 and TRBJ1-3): DGGITQSPKYLFRKEGQNVTLSCEQNLNHDAMYWYRQDPGQGLRLIYYSQIVNDFQKGDIAEGYSVSREKKESFPLTVTSAQKNPTAFYLCASSSRQPGNTIYFGEGSWLTVV.

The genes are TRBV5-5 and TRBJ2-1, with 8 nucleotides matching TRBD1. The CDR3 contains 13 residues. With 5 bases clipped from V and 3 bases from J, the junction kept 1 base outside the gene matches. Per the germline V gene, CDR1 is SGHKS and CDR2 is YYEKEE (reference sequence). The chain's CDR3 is CASRGQDYNEQFF. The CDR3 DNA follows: TGTGCCAGCAGGGGACAGGACTACAATGAGCAGTTCTTC.

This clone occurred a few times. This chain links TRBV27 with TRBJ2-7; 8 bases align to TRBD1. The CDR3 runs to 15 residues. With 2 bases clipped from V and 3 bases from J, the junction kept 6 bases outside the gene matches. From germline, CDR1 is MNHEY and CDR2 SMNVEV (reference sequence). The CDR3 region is CASSLSGQGNYEQYF. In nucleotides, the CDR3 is TGTGCCAGCAGTTTAAGTGGACAGGGAAACTACGAGCAGTACTTC.

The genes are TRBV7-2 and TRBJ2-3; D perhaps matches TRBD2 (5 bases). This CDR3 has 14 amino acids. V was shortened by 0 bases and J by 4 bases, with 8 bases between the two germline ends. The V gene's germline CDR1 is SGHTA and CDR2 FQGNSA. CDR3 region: CASSLAGVADTQYF. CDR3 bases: TGTGCCAGCAGCTTAGCGGGAGTGGCAGATACGCAGTATTTT.

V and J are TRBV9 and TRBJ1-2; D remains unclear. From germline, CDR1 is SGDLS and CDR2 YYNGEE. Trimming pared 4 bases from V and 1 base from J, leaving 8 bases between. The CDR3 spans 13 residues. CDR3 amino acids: CASSYKDNYGYTF. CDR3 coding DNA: TGTGCCAGCAGCTACAAAGATAACTATGGCTACACCTTC.

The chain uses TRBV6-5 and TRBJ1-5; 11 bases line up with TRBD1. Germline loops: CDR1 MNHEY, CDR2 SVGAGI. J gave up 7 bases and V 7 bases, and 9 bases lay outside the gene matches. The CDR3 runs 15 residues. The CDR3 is CASTGQGASWQPQHF. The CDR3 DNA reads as TGTGCCAGCACCGGACAGGGGGCTTCTTGGCAGCCCCAGCATTTT.

The CDR3: CASSVGETGWETQYF. Written as DNA, the CDR3 is TGTGCCAGCAGCGTAGGGGAGACAGGTTGGGAGACCCAGTACTTC. This chain links TRBV9 with TRBJ2-5, with D perhaps TRBD1 (6 bases). Trimming took off 0 bases at V and 5 bases at J, with 14 bases between the two ends. This CDR3 spans 15 amino acids. Per the germline V gene, CDR1 is SGDLS and CDR2 is YYNGEE.

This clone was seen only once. This chain's CDR3 is CASSEQGFVKIYNSPLHF. Here the CDR3 DNA reads TGCGCCAGCAGTGAGCAGGGATTCGTTAAAATTTATAATTCACCCCTCCACTTT. The gene calls are TRBV10-1 and TRBJ1-6; a weak D match, TRBD1 (5 bases). This CDR3 has 18 amino acids. V was clipped by 2 bases and J by 4 bases, with 18 bases between them. The germline CDR1 and CDR2 sequences are WNHNN and SYGVQD (reference sequence).

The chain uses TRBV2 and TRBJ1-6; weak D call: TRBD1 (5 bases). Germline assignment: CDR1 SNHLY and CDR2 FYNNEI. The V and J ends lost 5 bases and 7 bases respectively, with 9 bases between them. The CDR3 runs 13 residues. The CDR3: CASSSQGNSPLHF. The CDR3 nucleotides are TGTGCCAGCAGTTCCCAGGGAAATTCACCCCTCCACTTT.

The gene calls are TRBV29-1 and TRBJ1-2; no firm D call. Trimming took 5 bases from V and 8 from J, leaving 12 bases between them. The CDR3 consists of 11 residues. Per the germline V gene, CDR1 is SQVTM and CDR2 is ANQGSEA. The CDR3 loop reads CSVWTVPGYTF. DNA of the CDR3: TGCAGCGTTTGGACTGTTCCCGGCTACACCTTC.

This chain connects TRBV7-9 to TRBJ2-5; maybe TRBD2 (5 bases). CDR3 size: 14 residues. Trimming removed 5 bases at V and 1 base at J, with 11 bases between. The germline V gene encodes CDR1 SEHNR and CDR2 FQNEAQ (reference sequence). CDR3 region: CASSRGRFQETQYF. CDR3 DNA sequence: TGTGCCAGCAGCCGGGGAAGATTCCAAGAGACCCAGTACTTC.

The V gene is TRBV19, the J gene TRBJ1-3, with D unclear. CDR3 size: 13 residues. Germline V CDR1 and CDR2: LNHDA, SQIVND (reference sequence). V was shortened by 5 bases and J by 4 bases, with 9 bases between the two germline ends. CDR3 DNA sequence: TGTGCCAGTAGTCGAACAGAAGGAAACACCATATATTTT. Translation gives CASSRTEGNTIYF.

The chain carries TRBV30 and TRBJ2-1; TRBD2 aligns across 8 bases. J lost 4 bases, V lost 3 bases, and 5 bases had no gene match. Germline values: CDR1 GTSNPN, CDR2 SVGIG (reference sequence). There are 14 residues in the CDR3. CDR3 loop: CAWRLAGIYNEQFF. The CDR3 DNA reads TGTGCCTGGAGGCTAGCGGGTATATACAATGAGCAGTTCTTC.